Following are 17 T cell receptor beta chains from one sample sequenced in a study of beta chain features in type 1 diabetes. Antigen specificity for these receptors is unknown. Expressed TCRB transcripts were sequenced after all isolated RNA was converted to cDNA. Profiling relied on immunoSEQ multiplex PCR, and the TCRdb table lists in-frame clones only, not all of them. The sample yields roughly 15,000 clones, around 70% seen once. Study outcomes and limitations: In all four CD4+ subsets, TCRB CDR3 length was significantly, moderately reduced in type 1 diabetes.

Sequenced material: stem cell memory CD4+ T cells from blood. The receptors stem from a man aged 25 to 45 with type 1 diabetes.

The CDR3 region is CASSPRDTGELFF. The CDR3 bases are TGTGCCAGCTCACCTCGAGACACCGGGGAGCTGTTTTTT. V is TRBV18 and J is TRBJ2-2; D ambiguous. This CDR3 has 13 residues. With 3 bases removed from V and 3 bases from J, the gap between germline ends came to 5 bases. Germline CDR1 KGHSH, CDR2 LQKENI.

The CDR3 coding sequence is TGCAGCGTGGGGGGTTTGGCAGGCGACCTGTGGGGTGAAGCTTTCTTT. It is translated as CSVGGLAGDLWGEAFF. The chain employs TRBV29-1 and TRBJ1-1; D possibly corresponds to TRBD1 (5 bases). The CDR3 has 16 amino acids. The ends were cut back, 6 bases at V and 7 bases at J, with 27 bases in the middle. The germline gives CDR1 SQVTM, CDR2 ANQGSEA.

The genes are TRBV16 and TRBJ1-3, with D possibly matching TRBD1 (5 bases). The length of the CDR3 is 14 residues. Germline V gene data show CDR1 as KGHSY and CDR2 as FQNENV. Trimming shortened V by 2 bases and J by 1 base, and 6 bases separated the two germline ends. CDR3 loop: CASSQRGSGNTIYF. The CDR3 DNA follows: TGTGCCAGCAGCCAAAGGGGATCTGGAAACACCATATATTTT.

V usage is TRBV11-3 and J usage is TRBJ2-5, with D possibly matching TRBD1 (5 bases). The CDR3 covers 13 residues. Deletions cut 1 base from V and 3 bases from J, with 6 bases between. Germline V gene lookup returns CDR1 SGHNT and CDR2 YENEEA. The DNA of the CDR3 is TGTGCCAGCAGCTTAGGCAGGGAAGAGACCCAGTACTTC. It codes for CASSLGREETQYF.

The chain combines TRBV4-3 with TRBJ2-5; D is unclear. The tail of the sequence fits TRBJ2-7 better, so the J call may be wrong. The germline V gene has CDR1 LGHNA and CDR2 YSLEER. The CDR3 consists of 13 residues. The CDR3 DNA reads as TGCGCCAGCAGCCAAGAGTCGTCGCACGAGCAGTACTTC. Amino acids: CASSQESSHEQYF.

This chain connects TRBV6-5 to TRBJ1-1, with D possibly being TRBD1 (5 bases). V lost 4 bases and J 0 bases, leaving 9 bases between the germline ends. Germline V gene lookup returns CDR1 MNHEY and CDR2 SVGAGI. CDR3 length: 14 amino acids. CDR3 bases: TGTGCCAGCAGTTTTCGGGGGATGAACACTGAAGCTTTCTTT. It codes for CASSFRGMNTEAFF.

This clone was recorded a few times. The chain is built from TRBV4-1 and TRBJ1-5; D is uncertain. The CDR3 runs 13 residues. The germline CDR1 and CDR2 sequences are MGHRA and YSYEKL. Trimming cost V 3 bases and J 7 bases, with 10 bases left between them. The CDR3 spells CASSHEVTQPQHF. DNA of the CDR3: TGCGCCAGCAGCCACGAGGTCACGCAGCCCCAGCATTTT.

The V gene is TRBV28, the J gene TRBJ2-7; 8 nucleotides agree with TRBD2. V dropped 3 bases and J dropped 3; count of bases not matched to a gene: 10. CDR3 length equals 16 residues. Per germline, CDR1 MDHEN and CDR2 SYDVKM. The CDR3 nucleotides read TGTGCCAGCAGTTTCGATCAGCGGGGGAGAGACTACGAGCAGTACTTC. This translates into CASSFDQRGRDYEQYF. The complete variable domain, with remaining parts taken from reference TRBV28 and TRBJ2-7, reads DVKVTQSSRYLVKRTGEKVFLECVQDMDHENMFWYRQDPGLGLRLIYFSYDVKMKEKGDIPEGYSVSREKKERFSLILESASTNQTSMYLCASSFDQRGRDYEQYFGPGTRLTVT.

This clone appeared a few times. The chain has TRBV7-2 and TRBJ2-7; D ambiguous. Trimming left V 5 bases short and J 2 bases short, with 10 bases between. The germline V gene encodes CDR1 SGHTA and CDR2 FQGNSA. The CDR3 runs to 13 residues. CDR3 in DNA: TGTGCCAGCAGCGCTAGGAATGCCTACGAGCAGTACTTC. Its translation is CASSARNAYEQYF.

V gene TRBV7-2 combines with J gene TRBJ1-5; a weak D match, TRBD1 (6 bases). The germline gives CDR1 SGHTA, CDR2 FQGNSA. CDR3 length: 14 residues. Trimming left V 5 bases short and J 7 bases short, with 15 bases between. Written as DNA, the CDR3 is TGTGCCAGCAGCCGGGACATGGTACCCCAGCCCCAGCATTTT. Translation gives CASSRDMVPQPQHF.

The rearrangement uses TRBV19 and TRBJ2-3; TRBD1 might be the D (6 bases). Germline V CDR1 and CDR2: LNHDA, SQIVND (reference sequence). With 6 bases removed from V and 3 bases from J, the gap between germline ends came to 13 bases. The CDR3 length is 14 residues. CDR3 amino acids: CASRSGAVTDTQYF. The CDR3, as DNA: TGTGCCAGTAGATCAGGGGCCGTGACAGATACGCAGTATTTT.

This clone was counted a few times. The genes are TRBV29-1 and TRBJ2-1; no clear D gene. The V end was cut by 7 bases, the J end by 6 bases, with 16 bases between. This CDR3 region has 13 residues. Germline V CDR1 and CDR2: SQVTM, ANQGSEA. CDR3 amino acids: CSAPPGVGNEQFF. CDR3 coding DNA: TGCAGCGCTCCGCCGGGTGTGGGCAATGAGCAGTTCTTC.

The rearrangement joins TRBV4-1 to TRBJ2-1; 13 bases align to TRBD2. The CDR3 runs 19 residues. Germline loops: CDR1 MGHRA, CDR2 YSYEKL. Losses at the gene ends were 1 base for V and 0 bases for J; bases not matched to a gene: 6. The CDR3 sequence: CASSQGTSGGGSSYNEQFF. In DNA form, the CDR3 reads TGCGCCAGCAGCCAAGGAACTAGCGGGGGGGGAAGCTCCTACAATGAGCAGTTCTTC.

This chain joins TRBV28 and TRBJ1-2; TRBD1 agrees at 7 bases. The germline V gene has CDR1 MDHEN and CDR2 SYDVKM. The J segment lost 1 base and the V segment lost 5 bases, leaving 7 bases of the junction unmatched. There are 15 residues in the CDR3. CDR3 DNA: TGTGCCAGCAGTCCGGGGACAGCTTTTAACTATGGCTACACCTTC. Protein product: CASSPGTAFNYGYTF.

This chain links TRBV12-5 with TRBJ1-4, with D tentatively TRBD1 (5 bases). From germline, CDR1 is LGHNT and CDR2 FRNRAP. Between the trimmed V and J ends, which lost 7 bases and 7 bases, there was a span of 16 bases. This CDR3 is built from 14 residues. This CDR3 reads CASAVTEIREKLFF. CDR3 DNA sequence: TGTGCTAGTGCCGTGACAGAGATTCGTGAAAAACTGTTTTTT.

This clone was seen only a few times. The chain joins TRBV14 to TRBJ2-7; 12 bases map to TRBD2. The trim removed 3 bases at V and 5 bases at J, leaving 8 bases unmatched. CDR3 length: 16 amino acids. CDR1 SGHDN and CDR2 FVKESK come from the germline V gene. The CDR3: CASSHRTSGVTDEQYF. DNA of the CDR3: TGTGCCAGCAGCCACCGGACTAGCGGGGTAACGGACGAGCAGTACTTC.

The genes are TRBV27 and TRBJ2-1, with D uncertain. This CDR3 has 12 amino acids. V was cut by 4 bases and J by 3 bases, with 4 bases left in between. CDR1 and CDR2 (germline): MNHEY, SMNVEV (reference sequence). This CDR3 is CASSSNYNEQFF. The CDR3 coding sequence is TGTGCCAGCAGTTCCAACTACAATGAGCAGTTCTTC.